Listed here are 20 T cell receptor beta chains from one sample, sequenced in a study of Graves' ophthalmopathy and Graves' hyperthyroidism. Amplified TCR beta CDR3 regions were obtained using RNA transcripts as template. The first-round RT-PCR employed HTBI primers together with the Qiagen OneStep RT-PCR kit. A multiplex PCR was then performed as the second round. Via MiXCR, TCRdb re-called the multiplex PCR reads, giving one row per CDR3 protein. Of 200,000 to 250,000 distinct CDR3 sequences in the sample, around a fifth were seen once. Material for sequencing was peripheral blood. Source of these receptors: a woman between 45 and 60 years old with Graves' ophthalmopathy.

The table lists this clonotype with many counts. V is TRBV20-1 and J is TRBJ2-3; 7 bases match TRBD2. CDR3 size: 14 residues. J was trimmed by 5 bases and V by 6 bases; bases with no gene match: 11. Germline lookup yields CDR1 DFQATT and CDR2 SNEGSKA (reference sequence). Written as DNA, the CDR3 is TGCAGTGCCGTGAGGGGAGGGCCGGTAGATACGCAGTATTTT. Translated, it gives CSAVRGGPVDTQYF.

A few counts support this clonotype. The CDR3 is CASRTGTSGPQETQYF. As DNA, the CDR3 is TGTGCCAGCAGAACCGGGACTAGCGGACCGCAAGAGACCCAGTACTTC. This rearrangement joins TRBV2 to TRBJ2-5; 11 positions match TRBD2. The length of the CDR3 is 16 residues. V dropped 6 bases and J dropped 2; count of bases not matched to a gene: 8. CDR1 is SNHLY and CDR2 is FYNNEI in the germline V gene.

The rearrangement links TRBV20-1 to TRBJ2-5; tentative D call: TRBD2 (6 bases). V dropped 3 bases and J dropped 1 base, with 9 bases sitting between them. CDR3 length: 13 amino acids. Germline V gives CDR1 DFQATT, CDR2 SNEGSKA (reference sequence). The CDR3 sequence: CSASALAQETQYF. The CDR3 DNA is TGCAGTGCTAGCGCACTAGCCCAAGAGACCCAGTACTTC.

This clonotype was detected many times. This chain connects TRBV27 to TRBJ2-7; 8 positions agree with TRBD2. This CDR3 contains 16 residues. CDR1 is MNHEY and CDR2 is SMNVEV in the germline V gene (reference sequence). J gave up 5 bases and V 5 bases, and 14 bases lay outside the gene matches. The DNA for the CDR3 is TGTGCCAGCAGTCAGGGTGGGAGCGGGAGCCGGAACGAGCAGTACTTC. Translating it yields CASSQGGSGSRNEQYF.

Remarks on this clonotype: Just one base apart from a much larger clone, this may be a read error. The chain employs TRBV15 and TRBJ1-1; the D is unclear. Germline CDR1 reads LNHNV; CDR2 reads YYDKDF (reference sequence). The V gene lost 0 bases and the J gene lost 6 bases, with 11 bases spanning the gap. CDR3 length: 14 residues. The CDR3 DNA reads as TGTGCCACCAGCAGAGAGTCCGTACACTCTGAAGCTTTCTTT. Residues: CATSRESVHSEAFF. Full variable domain (remainder filled in from reference TRBV15 and TRBJ1-1): DAMVIQNPRYQVTQFGKPVTLSCSQTLNHNVMYWYQQKSSQAPKLLFHYYDKDFNNEADTPDNFQSRRPNTSFCFLDIRSPGLGDTAMYLCATSRESVHSEAFFGQGTRLTVV.

The rearrangement links TRBV28 to TRBJ1-1; D not resolved. The V end was cut by 6 bases, the J end by 1 base, with 6 bases between. This CDR3 comprises 12 residues. The germline gives CDR1 MDHEN, CDR2 SYDVKM. The CDR3 DNA reads as TGTGCCAGCAGACCAGGGAACACTGAAGCTTTCTTT. As protein: CASRPGNTEAFF.

The V call is TRBV20-1, the J call TRBJ2-7; 14 positions match TRBD2. Germline V gene sequence: CDR1 DFQATT, CDR2 SNEGSKA (reference sequence). The CDR3 spans 13 residues. The DNA of the CDR3 is TGCGGTGTTCCGGGACTAGCGGGAGTCGAGCAGTACTTC. Amino acids: CGVPGLAGVEQYF.

This clonotype has at least ten counts. The chain uses TRBV7-2 and TRBJ2-5; 9 bases fit TRBD1. Germline values: CDR1 SGHTA, CDR2 FQGNSA. The V and J ends lost 5 bases and 4 bases, in that order; junction bases with no gene match: 11. The CDR3 covers 16 residues. In nucleotides, the CDR3 is TGTGCCAGCAGCGCGGCCCTGGGACAGGGAGGAGAGACCCAGTACTTC. The encoded protein is CASSAALGQGGETQYF. The full variable domain, with the rest looked up from reference TRBV7-2 and TRBJ2-5, is GAGVSQSPSNKVTEKGKDVELRCDPISGHTALYWYRQSLGQGLEFLIYFQGNSAPDKSGLPSDRFSAERTGGSVSTLTIQRTQQEDSAVYLCASSAALGQGGETQYFGPGTRLLVL.

This clonotype has at least ten counts. A junction end diverges from the germline sequence, so it may reflect a read error. The J gene is TRBJ2-7, the V gene TRBV7-8; unclear D gene. CDR3 length: 12 residues. Germline V gene sequence: CDR1 SGHVS, CDR2 FQNEAQ. CDR3: CASSPFSHEQYF. The CDR3 DNA reads TGTGCCAGCAGCCCCTTCTCCCACGAGCAGTACTTC.

This clonotype was recorded many times. The chain recombines TRBV28 with TRBJ1-1; 8 positions match TRBD1. The V gene end was trimmed by 5 bases and the J gene end by 5 bases; junction bases not matched to a gene: 10. Germline lookup yields CDR1 MDHEN and CDR2 SYDVKM. The CDR3 consists of 15 residues. CDR3 DNA sequence: TGTGCCAGCAGTGACCCAGGGGGCCCGAAAACTGAAGCTTTCTTT. It translates to CASSDPGGPKTEAFF.

The table lists this clonotype with many counts. The chain combines TRBV30 with TRBJ2-2; 12 bases align to TRBD2. Germline-derived CDR1 and CDR2 are GTSNPN and SVGIG (reference sequence). The length of the CDR3 is 16 residues. The junction had 11 bases not matched to a gene; V was cut back by 5 bases and J by 7 bases. The CDR3 DNA reads TGTGCCTGGGGCCCCGGGCTAGCGGGAGGGGTCGGGGAGCTGTTTTTT. Its protein product is CAWGPGLAGGVGELFF.

This clonotype was recorded a few times. The chain links TRBV30 to TRBJ1-1; a weak D match, TRBD1 (5 bases). V gave up 2 bases and J gave up 1 base, with 11 bases separating them. Germline-derived CDR1 and CDR2 are GTSNPN and SVGIG (reference sequence). The CDR3 consists of 14 residues. In DNA form, the CDR3 reads TGTGCCTGGAGTAAGGGGAGGGAGAACACTGAAGCTTTCTTT. This translates into CAWSKGRENTEAFF.

The chain carries TRBV29-1 and TRBJ1-3; 7 positions match TRBD1. J lost 3 bases, V lost 5 bases, and 7 bases had no gene match. The CDR3 is 14 amino acids. Germline loops: CDR1 SQVTM, CDR2 ANQGSEA. This chain's CDR3 is CSVLDRVLGNTIYF. As DNA, the CDR3 is TGCAGCGTTCTAGACAGGGTACTTGGAAACACCATATATTTT.

There are many counts of this clonotype. The rearrangement uses TRBV5-1 and TRBJ2-2, with D tentatively TRBD1 (5 bases). CDR1 and CDR2 from the germline V gene are SGHRS and YFSETQ. The CDR3 covers 16 residues. The V end was cut by 1 base, the J end by 1 base, with 11 bases between. CDR3 sequence (DNA): TGCGCCAGCAGCTTGAGGACATCCTTGAACACCGGGGAGCTGTTTTTT. This translates into CASSLRTSLNTGELFF.

This clonotype has at least ten counts. The chain joins TRBV27 to TRBJ1-2; TRBD1 might be the D (6 bases). Germline V gene sequence: CDR1 MNHEY, CDR2 SMNVEV (reference sequence). There are 15 residues in the CDR3. V lost 1 base and J 8 bases, leaving 17 bases between the germline ends. CDR3 in amino acids: CASSLYPSGVRGYTF. CDR3 in DNA: TGTGCCAGCAGTTTATACCCCTCAGGGGTACGCGGCTACACCTTC.

This clonotype has ten or more counts. CDR3 nucleotide sequence: TGTGCCAGCAATACGCGGCAGGGTTCCTATAATTCACCCCTCCACTTT. This encodes CASNTRQGSYNSPLHF. This chain joins TRBV6-1 and TRBJ1-6, with D possibly TRBD1 on 5 matching bases. V shed 7 bases and J shed 1 base, with 14 bases lying between them. Per germline, CDR1 MNHNS and CDR2 SASEGT. The CDR3 sequence is 16 residues long.

This clonotype has just a few counts. The CDR3 coding sequence is TGCAGTGCTGAAGCGGGGAACACTGAAGCTTTCTTT. It translates to CSAEAGNTEAFF. This rearrangement joins TRBV20-1 to TRBJ1-1; D gene unclear. Per the germline V gene, CDR1 is DFQATT and CDR2 is SNEGSKA (reference sequence). CDR3 size: 12 residues. Trimming left V 5 bases short and J 1 base short, with 8 bases between.

Ten or more counts support this clonotype. The gene calls are TRBV19 and TRBJ2-7; the match to TRBD1 covers 8 bases. There are 15 residues in the CDR3. J was trimmed by 3 bases and V by 4 bases; bases with no gene match: 8. The germline CDR1 and CDR2 sequences are LNHDA and SQIVND (reference sequence). The CDR3 DNA sequence: TGTGCCAGTAGTAACCGACAGGGGATCGGCTACGAGCAGTACTTC. It encodes CASSNRQGIGYEQYF.

This clonotype was counted many times. The chain combines TRBV29-1 with TRBJ2-7; no definite D call. CDR1 and CDR2 from the germline V gene are SQVTM and ANQGSEA. The germline V and J ends were trimmed by 2 bases and 2 bases, with 13 bases remaining between them. This CDR3 contains 14 residues. The CDR3 DNA reads as TGCAGCGTTGAATTCGGTCAGCAGCCCTACGAGCAGTACTTC. It encodes CSVEFGQQPYEQYF.

This clonotype was seen only once. The rearrangement uses TRBV4-2 and TRBJ2-7; 11 nucleotides agree with TRBD2. The CDR3 totals 18 residues. V dropped 0 bases and J dropped 0; count of bases not matched to a gene: 7. Germline V gives CDR1 LGHNA, CDR2 YNFKEQ. The CDR3 region has the DNA TGTGCCAGCAGCCAAGATCCCTGGACTAGCGGGCACTCCTACGAGCAGTACTTC. Its protein product is CASSQDPWTSGHSYEQYF.